This T cell receptor (beta chain) was documented in a study of regulatory T cells in long-lasting Graves disease. Arm-PCR with iRepertoire HTBI primers amplified the CDR3 regions for these TCR beta libraries. TCRdb used MiXCR to reprocess the multiplex PCR reads, holding one entry per CDR3 protein. The sample lists about half a million distinct CDR3 sequences, around 12% occurring once. Documented time point: newly diagnosed GD, antithyroid drugs for less than 3 months. The TCR library was prepared using RNA isolated from PBMCs. Between the trimmed V and J ends, which lost 6 bases and 0 bases, there was a span of 9 bases. The CDR3 has 13 amino acids. Germline V gene data show CDR1 as LNHDA and CDR2 as SQIVND (reference sequence). These data also formed part of another study, on T cells in Graves' hyperthyroidism and ophthalmopathy.

J is TRBJ2-7 and V is TRBV19; D ambiguous. This material consisted of peripheral blood mononuclear cells (PBMCs), taken at new diagnosis, from a patient treated with antithyroid drugs. This receptor was obtained from a woman under 40 with Graves disease. The CDR3 DNA sequence: TGTGCCAGTAGCAGCGATCACTCCTACGAGCAGTACTTC. Amino acids: CASSSDHSYEQYF.